Given below is one T cell receptor (beta chain) in context. CDR3 length: 13 amino acids. Germline CDR1 reads SGHDT; CDR2 reads YYEEEE. Both 60 Vbeta primers and 13 Jbeta primers went into the PCR. Profiling relied on immunoSEQ multiplex PCR, and the TCRdb table lists in-frame clones only, not all of them. The data contain some 120,000 clones, 75% to 85% of them singletons. The sample comes from a study of cytomegalovirus exposure and HLA in healthy donors. The origin of this receptor is a man aged 30 to 45 in good health and CMV-seropositive. The sequenced material came from PBMCs. This sequence joins TRBV5-6 and TRBJ2-5, with unresolved D. TRBJ2-7 explains the end of the DNA better; the J call may be wrong. Written as DNA, the CDR3 is TGTGCCAGCAGCTTAACGGGTCCCTACGAGCAGTACTTC. It encodes CASSLTGPYEQYF.